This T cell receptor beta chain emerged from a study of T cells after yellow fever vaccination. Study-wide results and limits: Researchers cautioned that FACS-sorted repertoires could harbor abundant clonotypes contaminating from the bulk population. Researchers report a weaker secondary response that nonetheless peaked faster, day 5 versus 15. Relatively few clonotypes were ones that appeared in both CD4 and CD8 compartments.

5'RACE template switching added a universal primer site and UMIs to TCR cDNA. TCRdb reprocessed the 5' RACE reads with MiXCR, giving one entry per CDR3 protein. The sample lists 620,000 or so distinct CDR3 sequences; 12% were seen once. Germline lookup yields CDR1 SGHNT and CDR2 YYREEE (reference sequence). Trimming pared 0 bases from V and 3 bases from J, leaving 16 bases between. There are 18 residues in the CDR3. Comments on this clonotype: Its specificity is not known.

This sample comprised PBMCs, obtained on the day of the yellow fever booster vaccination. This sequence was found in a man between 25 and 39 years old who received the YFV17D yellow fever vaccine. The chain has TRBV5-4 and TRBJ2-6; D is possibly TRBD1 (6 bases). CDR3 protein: CASSLGGTGRFGANVLTF. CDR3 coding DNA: TGTGCCAGCAGCTTGGGTGGAACAGGGAGATTTGGGGCCAACGTCCTGACTTTC. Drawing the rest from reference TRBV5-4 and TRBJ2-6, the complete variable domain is ETGVTQSPTHLIKTRGQQVTLRCSSQSGHNTVSWYQQALGQGPQFIFQYYREEENGRGNFPPRFSGLQFPNYSSELNVNALELDDSALYLCASSLGGTGRFGANVLTFGAGSRLTVL.